This TCR beta chain is drawn from a study of human T cells and chemical hapten exposure. Study-level background: DPC at 2% was the sensitizing agent, placed on roughly 2 cm by roughly 2 cm of upper inner arm skin. Study conclusions and caveats: The donors suffered from alopecia, so their immune response may not match that of healthy people. Versus controls, expanded TCRs had significantly more large CDR3 similarity clusters.

Points on this clonotype: Its target is not known.

The germline V and J ends were trimmed by 0 bases and 14 bases, with 20 bases remaining between them. This CDR3 comprises 14 residues. Germline CDR1 is SGHNT and CDR2 is YYREEE (reference sequence). TCRdb re-analysed the RACE reads in MiXCR, keeping a single row per CDR3 protein. The sample shows tens of thousands of distinct CDR3 sequences, 7.5% to 9% of them seen only once. Indicated time point: patch test 1, 2 weeks after DPC sensitization. Noted treatment: therapeutic diphenylcyclopropenone sensitization with weekly scalp DPC. Blood sampling occurred before each patch-test application. The starting material was whole blood, obtained in connection with sensitization to the hapten diphenylcyclopropenone (DPC). The receptor was derived from a woman under 40 with alopecia areata. Some clones in this sample may be carry-over from other donors' samples. The chain links TRBV5-4 to TRBJ1-2; tentatively, D is TRBD1 (5 bases). This chain's CDR3 is CASSLAVGGRTNTF. The CDR3 nucleotides are TGTGCCAGCAGCTTGGCCGTCGGGGGTCGTACCAATACCTTC.